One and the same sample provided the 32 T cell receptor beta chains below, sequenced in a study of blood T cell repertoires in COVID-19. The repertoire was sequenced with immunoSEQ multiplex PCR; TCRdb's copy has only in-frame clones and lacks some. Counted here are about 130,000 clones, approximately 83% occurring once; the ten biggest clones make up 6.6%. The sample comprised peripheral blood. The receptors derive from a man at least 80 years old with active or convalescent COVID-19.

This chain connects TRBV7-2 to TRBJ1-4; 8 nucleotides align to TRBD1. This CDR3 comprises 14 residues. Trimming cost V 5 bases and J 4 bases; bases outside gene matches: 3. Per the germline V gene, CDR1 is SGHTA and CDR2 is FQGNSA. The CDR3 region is CASSRTGINEKLFF. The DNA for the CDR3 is TGTGCCAGCAGCCGGACAGGGATTAATGAAAAACTGTTTTTT.

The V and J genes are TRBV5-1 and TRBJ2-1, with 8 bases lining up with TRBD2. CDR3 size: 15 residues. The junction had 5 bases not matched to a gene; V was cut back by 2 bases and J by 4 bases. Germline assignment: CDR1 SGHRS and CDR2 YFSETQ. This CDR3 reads CASSLTSGLYNEQFF. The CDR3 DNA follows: TGCGCCAGCAGCTTAACTAGCGGCTTATACAATGAGCAGTTCTTC.

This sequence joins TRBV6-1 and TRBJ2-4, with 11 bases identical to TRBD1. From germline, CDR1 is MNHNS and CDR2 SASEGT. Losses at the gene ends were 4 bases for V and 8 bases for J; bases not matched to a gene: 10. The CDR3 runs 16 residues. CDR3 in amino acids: CASSGLSGTGGDIQYF. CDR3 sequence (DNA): TGTGCCAGCAGTGGGTTATCCGGGACAGGGGGGGACATTCAGTACTTC.

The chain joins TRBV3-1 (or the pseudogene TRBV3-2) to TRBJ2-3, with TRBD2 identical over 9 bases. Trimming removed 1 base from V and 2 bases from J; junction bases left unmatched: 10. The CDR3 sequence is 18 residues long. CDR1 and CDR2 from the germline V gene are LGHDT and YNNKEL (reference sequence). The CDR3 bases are TGTGCCAGCAGCCAAGCCTCTAGCGGGATATTTCTCACAGATACGCAGTATTTT. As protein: CASSQASSGIFLTDTQYF.

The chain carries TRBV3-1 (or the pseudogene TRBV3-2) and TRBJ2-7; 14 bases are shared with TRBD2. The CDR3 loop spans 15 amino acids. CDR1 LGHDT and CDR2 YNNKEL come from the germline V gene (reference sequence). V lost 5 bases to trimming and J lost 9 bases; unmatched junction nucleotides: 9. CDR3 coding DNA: TGTGCCAGCAGCACCTTAGGACTAGCGGGGGGCGGGCAGTACTTC. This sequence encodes CASSTLGLAGGGQYF.

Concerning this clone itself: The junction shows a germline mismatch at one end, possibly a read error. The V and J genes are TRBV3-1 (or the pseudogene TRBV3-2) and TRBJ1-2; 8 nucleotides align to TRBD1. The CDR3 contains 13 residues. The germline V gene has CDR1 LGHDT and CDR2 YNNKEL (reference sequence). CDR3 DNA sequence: TGTGCCAGCAGTCGGGAGACAGGGGCGATATCCCACTTC. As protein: CASSRETGAISHF.

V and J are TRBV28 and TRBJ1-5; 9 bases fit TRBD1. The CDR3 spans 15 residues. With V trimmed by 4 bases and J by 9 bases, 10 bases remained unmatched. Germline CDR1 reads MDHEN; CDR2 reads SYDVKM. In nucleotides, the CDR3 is TGTGCCAGCAGTTGGCGGGACAGGGCCCAGGGGCCCCAGCATTTT. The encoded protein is CASSWRDRAQGPQHF.

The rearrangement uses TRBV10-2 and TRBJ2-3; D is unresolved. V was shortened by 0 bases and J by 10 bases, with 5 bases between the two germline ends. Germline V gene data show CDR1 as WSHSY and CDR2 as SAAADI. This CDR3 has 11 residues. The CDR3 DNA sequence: TGCGCCAGCAGTGAGTCCCTAGCGCAGTATTTT. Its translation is CASSESLAQYF.

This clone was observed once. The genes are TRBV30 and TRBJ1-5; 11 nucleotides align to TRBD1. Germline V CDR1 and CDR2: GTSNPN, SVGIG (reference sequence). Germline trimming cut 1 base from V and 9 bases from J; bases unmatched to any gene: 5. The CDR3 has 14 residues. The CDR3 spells CAWSGTGGEGPQHF. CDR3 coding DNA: TGTGCCTGGAGTGGGACAGGGGGCGAGGGGCCCCAGCATTTT.

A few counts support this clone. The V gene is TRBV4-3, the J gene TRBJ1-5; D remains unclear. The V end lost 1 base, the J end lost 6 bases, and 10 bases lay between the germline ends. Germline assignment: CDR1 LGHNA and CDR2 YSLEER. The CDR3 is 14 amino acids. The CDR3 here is CASSQVLLGQPQHF. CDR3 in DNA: TGCGCCAGCAGCCAAGTTCTACTCGGTCAGCCCCAGCATTTT.

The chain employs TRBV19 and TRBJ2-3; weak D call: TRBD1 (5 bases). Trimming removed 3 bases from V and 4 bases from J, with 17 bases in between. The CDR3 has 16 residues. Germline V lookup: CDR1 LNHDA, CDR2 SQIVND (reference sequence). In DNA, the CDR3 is TGTGCCAGTAGTATGGGTTACAGGTCTGGGGCAGATACGCAGTATTTT. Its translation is CASSMGYRSGADTQYF.

The CDR3 DNA follows: TGTGCCGTGCCGGGACAGGTACGGGAGCAGTACTTC. This encodes CAVPGQVREQYF. The V gene is TRBV2, the J gene TRBJ2-7, with 8 bases lining up with TRBD1. CDR1 is SNHLY, CDR2 FYNNEI, per germline. V shed 11 bases, J shed 7 bases, and the junction held 10 bases outside the gene matches. The CDR3 is 12 residues long.

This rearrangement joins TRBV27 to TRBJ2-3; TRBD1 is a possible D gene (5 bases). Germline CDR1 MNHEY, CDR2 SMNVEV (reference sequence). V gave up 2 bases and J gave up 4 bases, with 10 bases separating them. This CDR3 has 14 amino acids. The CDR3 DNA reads TGTGCCAGCAGTTTAAGGGGTGCCCCAGATACGCAGTATTTT. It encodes CASSLRGAPDTQYF.

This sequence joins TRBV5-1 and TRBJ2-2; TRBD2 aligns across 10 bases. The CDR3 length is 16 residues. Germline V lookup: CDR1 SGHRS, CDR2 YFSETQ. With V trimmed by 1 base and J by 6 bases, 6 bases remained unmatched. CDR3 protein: CASSLSSSGSSGELFF. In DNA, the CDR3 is TGCGCCAGCAGCTTGTCCTCTAGCGGGAGCTCCGGGGAGCTGTTTTTT.

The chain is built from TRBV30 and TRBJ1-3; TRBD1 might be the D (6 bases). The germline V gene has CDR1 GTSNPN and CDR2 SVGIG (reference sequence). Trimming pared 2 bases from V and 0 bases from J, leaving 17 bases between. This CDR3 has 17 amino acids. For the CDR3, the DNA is TGTGCCTGGAGTAGGGCCGGACAGCGATTCTCTGGAAACACCATATATTTT. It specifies CAWSRAGQRFSGNTIYF.

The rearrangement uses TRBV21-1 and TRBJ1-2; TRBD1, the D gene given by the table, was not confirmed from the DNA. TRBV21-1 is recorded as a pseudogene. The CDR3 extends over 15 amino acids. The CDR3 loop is CASSKKTGVHYGYTF. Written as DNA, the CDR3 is TGTGCCAGCAGCAAGAAGACAGGGGTCCACTATGGCTACACCTTC.

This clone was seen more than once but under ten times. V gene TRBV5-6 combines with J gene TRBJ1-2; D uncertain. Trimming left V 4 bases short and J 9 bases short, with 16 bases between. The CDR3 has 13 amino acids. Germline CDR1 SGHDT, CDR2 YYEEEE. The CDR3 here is CASSPSRTRSYTF. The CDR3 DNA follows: TGTGCCAGCAGCCCATCCAGAACAAGAAGCTACACCTTC. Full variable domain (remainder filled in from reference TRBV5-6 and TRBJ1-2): DAGVTQSPTHLIKTRGQQVTLRCSPKSGHDTVSWYQQALGQGPQFIFQYYEEEERQRGNFPDRFSGHQFPNYSSELNVNALLLGDSALYLCASSPSRTRSYTFGSGTRLTVV.

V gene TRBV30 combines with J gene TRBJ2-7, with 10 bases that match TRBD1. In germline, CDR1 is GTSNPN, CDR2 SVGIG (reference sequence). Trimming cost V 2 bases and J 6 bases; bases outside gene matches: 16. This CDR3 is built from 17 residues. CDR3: CAWSSPGQGMVWGEQYF. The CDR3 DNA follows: TGTGCCTGGAGTTCCCCGGGACAGGGGATGGTCTGGGGCGAGCAGTACTTC.

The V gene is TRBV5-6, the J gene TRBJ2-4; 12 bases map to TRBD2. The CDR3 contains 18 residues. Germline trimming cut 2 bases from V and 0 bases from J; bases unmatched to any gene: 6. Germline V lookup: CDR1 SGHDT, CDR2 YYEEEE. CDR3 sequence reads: CASSFLTSGGSAKNIQYF. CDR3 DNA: TGTGCCAGCAGCTTCCTGACTAGCGGGGGCTCAGCCAAAAACATTCAGTACTTC. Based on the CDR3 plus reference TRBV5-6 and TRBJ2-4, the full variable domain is DAGVTQSPTHLIKTRGQQVTLRCSPKSGHDTVSWYQQALGQGPQFIFQYYEEEERQRGNFPDRFSGHQFPNYSSELNVNALLLGDSALYLCASSFLTSGGSAKNIQYFGAGTRLSVL.

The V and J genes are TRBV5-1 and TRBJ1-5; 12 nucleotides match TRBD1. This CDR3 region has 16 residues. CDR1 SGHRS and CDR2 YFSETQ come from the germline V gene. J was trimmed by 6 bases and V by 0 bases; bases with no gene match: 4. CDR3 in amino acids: CASSLGGQGAGQPQHF. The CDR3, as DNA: TGCGCCAGCAGCTTGGGGGGACAGGGGGCAGGTCAGCCCCAGCATTTT.

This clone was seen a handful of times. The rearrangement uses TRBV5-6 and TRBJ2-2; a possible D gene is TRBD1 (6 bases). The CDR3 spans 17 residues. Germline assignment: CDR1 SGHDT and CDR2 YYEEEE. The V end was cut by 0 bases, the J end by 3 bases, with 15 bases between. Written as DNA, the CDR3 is TGTGCCAGCAGCTTGGACAGGGTGGCTGAGGACACCGGGGAGCTGTTTTTT. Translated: CASSLDRVAEDTGELFF. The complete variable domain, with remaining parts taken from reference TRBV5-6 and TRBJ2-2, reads DAGVTQSPTHLIKTRGQQVTLRCSPKSGHDTVSWYQQALGQGPQFIFQYYEEEERQRGNFPDRFSGHQFPNYSSELNVNALLLGDSALYLCASSLDRVAEDTGELFFGEGSRLTVL.

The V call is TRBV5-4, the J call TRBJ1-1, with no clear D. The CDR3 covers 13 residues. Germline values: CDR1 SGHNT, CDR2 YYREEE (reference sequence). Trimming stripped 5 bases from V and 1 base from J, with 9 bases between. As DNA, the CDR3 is TGTGCCAGCAGGGGCCAGTCGAACACTGAAGCTTTCTTT. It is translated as CASRGQSNTEAFF.

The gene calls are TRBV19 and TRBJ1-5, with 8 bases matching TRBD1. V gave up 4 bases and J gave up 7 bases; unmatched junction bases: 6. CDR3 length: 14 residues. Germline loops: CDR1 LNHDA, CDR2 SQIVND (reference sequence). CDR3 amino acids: CASSTTGGQQPQHF. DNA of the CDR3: TGTGCCAGTAGTACAACAGGGGGTCAACAGCCCCAGCATTTT.

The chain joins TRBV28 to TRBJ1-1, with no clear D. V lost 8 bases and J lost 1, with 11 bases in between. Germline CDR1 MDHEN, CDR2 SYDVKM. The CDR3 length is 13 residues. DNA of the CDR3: TGTGCCAGCGGCTCAACAGAGAACACTGAAGCTTTCTTT. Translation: CASGSTENTEAFF.

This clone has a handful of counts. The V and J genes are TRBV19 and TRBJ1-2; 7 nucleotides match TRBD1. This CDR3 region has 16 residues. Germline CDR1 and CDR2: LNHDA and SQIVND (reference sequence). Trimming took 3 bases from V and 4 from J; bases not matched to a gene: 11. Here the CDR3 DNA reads TGTGCCAGTAGTATCGTCTCCCACCGGGACAGCTATGGCTACACCTTC. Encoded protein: CASSIVSHRDSYGYTF.

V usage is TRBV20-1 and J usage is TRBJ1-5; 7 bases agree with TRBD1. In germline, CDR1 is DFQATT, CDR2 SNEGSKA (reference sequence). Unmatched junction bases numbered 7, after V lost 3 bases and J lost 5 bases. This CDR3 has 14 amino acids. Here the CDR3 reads CSASLGQPYQPQHF. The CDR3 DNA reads TGCAGTGCTAGTCTGGGACAGCCTTATCAGCCCCAGCATTTT.

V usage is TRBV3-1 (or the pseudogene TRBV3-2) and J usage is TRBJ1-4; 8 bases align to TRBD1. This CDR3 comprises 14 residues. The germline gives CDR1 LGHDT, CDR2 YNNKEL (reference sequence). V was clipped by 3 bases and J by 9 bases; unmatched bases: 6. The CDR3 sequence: CASSHSGQGKKLFF. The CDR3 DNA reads TGTGCCAGCAGCCACAGCGGACAGGGAAAAAAACTGTTTTTT.

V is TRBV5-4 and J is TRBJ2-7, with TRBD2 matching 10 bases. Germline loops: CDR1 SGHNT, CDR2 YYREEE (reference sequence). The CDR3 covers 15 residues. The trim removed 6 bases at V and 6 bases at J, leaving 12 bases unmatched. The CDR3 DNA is TGTGCCAGCACCTCCGATTATCTAGCGGGAGCCGAGCAGTACTTC. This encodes CASTSDYLAGAEQYF.

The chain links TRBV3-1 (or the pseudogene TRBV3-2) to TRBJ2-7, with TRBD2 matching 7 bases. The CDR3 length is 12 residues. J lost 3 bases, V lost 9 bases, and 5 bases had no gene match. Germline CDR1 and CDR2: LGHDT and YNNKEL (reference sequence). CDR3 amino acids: CASGGGRYEQYF. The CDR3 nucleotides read TGTGCCAGTGGGGGGGGACGCTACGAGCAGTACTTC.

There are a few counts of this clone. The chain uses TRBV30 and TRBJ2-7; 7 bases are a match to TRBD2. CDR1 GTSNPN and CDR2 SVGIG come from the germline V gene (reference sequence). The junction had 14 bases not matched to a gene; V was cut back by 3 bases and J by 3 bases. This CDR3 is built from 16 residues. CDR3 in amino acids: CAWSGLGLRGGYEQYF. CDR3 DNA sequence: TGTGCCTGGAGCGGACTCGGACTCCGCGGGGGCTACGAGCAGTACTTC.

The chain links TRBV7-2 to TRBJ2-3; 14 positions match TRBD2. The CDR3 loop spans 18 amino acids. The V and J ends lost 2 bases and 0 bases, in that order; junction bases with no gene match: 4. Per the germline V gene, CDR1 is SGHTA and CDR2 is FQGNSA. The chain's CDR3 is CASSLRLAGGISTDTQYF. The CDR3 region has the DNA TGTGCCAGCAGCTTACGACTAGCGGGGGGGATTAGCACAGATACGCAGTATTTT.

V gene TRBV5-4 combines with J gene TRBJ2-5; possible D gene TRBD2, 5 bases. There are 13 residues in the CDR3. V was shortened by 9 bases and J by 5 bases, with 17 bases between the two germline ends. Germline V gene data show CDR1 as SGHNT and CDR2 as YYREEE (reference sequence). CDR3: CATCSGIGETQYF. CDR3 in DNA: TGTGCCACCTGTTCGGGGATCGGGGAGACCCAGTACTTC.